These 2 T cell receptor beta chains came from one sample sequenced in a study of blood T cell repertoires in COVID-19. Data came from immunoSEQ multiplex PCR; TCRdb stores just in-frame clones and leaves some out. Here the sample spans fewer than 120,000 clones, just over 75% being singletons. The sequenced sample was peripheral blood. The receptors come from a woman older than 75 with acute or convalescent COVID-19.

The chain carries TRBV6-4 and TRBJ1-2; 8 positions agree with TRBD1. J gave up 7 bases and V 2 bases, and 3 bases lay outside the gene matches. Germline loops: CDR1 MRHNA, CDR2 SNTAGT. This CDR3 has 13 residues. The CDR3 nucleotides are TGTGCCAGCAGTGACGGACAGGGAACTGGCTACACCTTC. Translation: CASSDGQGTGYTF.

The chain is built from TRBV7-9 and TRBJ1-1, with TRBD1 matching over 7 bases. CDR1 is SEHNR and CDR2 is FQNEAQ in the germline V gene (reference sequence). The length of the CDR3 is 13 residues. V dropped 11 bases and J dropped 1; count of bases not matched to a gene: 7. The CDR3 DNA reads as TGTGCCGCAAACAGGGGCCCGAACACTGAAGCTTTCTTT. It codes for CAANRGPNTEAFF.